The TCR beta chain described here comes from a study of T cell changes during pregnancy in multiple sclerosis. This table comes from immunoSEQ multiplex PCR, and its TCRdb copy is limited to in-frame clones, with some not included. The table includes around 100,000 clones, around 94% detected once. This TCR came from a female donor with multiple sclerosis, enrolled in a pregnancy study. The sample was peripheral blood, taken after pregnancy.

In nucleotides, the CDR3 is TGCAGCGTCCGATTAGCGGGAACGCCCTACGAGCAGTACTTC. It translates to CSVRLAGTPYEQYF. The chain employs TRBV29-1 and TRBJ2-7, with 8 bases fitting TRBD2. CDR3 length: 14 amino acids. With 6 bases clipped from V and 2 bases from J, the junction kept 9 bases outside the gene matches. Germline loops: CDR1 SQVTM, CDR2 ANQGSEA.